This TCR beta chain was identified in a study of CD8+ T cells in alopecia areata. Alopecia areata patients gave lesional scalp punch biopsies and peripheral blood samples. This clone appeared a single time. Germline V CDR1 and CDR2: SGHDT, YYEEEE. This CDR3 is 15 amino acids long. V lost 2 bases to trimming and J lost 2 bases, with 11 bases between them. TCR sequencing used cDNA made by reverse transcription of extracted RNA. Assay used: immunoSEQ multiplex PCR; TCRdb lists only in-frame clones, some missing. Of roughly 250,000 clones listed, roughly 69% are singletons. Sample: CD4+ T cells sorted from blood, taken at week 0. This sequence originates from a human donor with alopecia areata. The V gene is TRBV5-6, the J gene TRBJ1-5; D is unclear. Here the CDR3 reads CASSLWDEGNQPQHF. As DNA, the CDR3 is TGTGCCAGCAGCTTATGGGATGAGGGCAATCAGCCCCAGCATTTT.